These 27 T cell receptor beta chains were all obtained from the same sample, sequenced in a study of regulatory T cells in long-lasting Graves disease. Arm-PCR of CDR3 regions and iRepertoire HTBI primers were the basis on which TCR beta libraries were built. TCRdb processed the multiplex PCR reads anew with MiXCR; each CDR3 protein has one entry. The sample includes 650,000 to 700,000 distinct CDR3 sequences, around 32% of them seen just once. Time point in this sample: persistent/refractory GD, antithyroid drugs over 5 years with positive TRAb. The TCR library used RNA extracted from PBMCs. This sample comprised peripheral blood mononuclear cells (PBMCs), obtained when the disease was refractory, from a patient treated with antithyroid drugs. These receptor sequences come from a female donor with Graves disease.

As to this clonotype: A single base separates this from a much larger clone, so it may be a read error. The chain is built from TRBV12-3 or TRBV12-4 and TRBJ1-4, with TRBD1 as a possible D gene (5 bases). The CDR3 totals 14 residues. CDR3 sequence (DNA): TGTGCCAGCAAACAGGCTGCAACTGATGAAAAACTGTTTTTT. This codes for CASKQAATDEKLFF.

The table lists this clonotype with many counts. Written as DNA, the CDR3 is TGTGCCAGCAGTTCGGGACAGTACAACACTGAAGCTTTCTTT. It codes for CASSSGQYNTEAFF. The V gene is TRBV12-3 or TRBV12-4, the J gene TRBJ1-1; 7 bases line up with TRBD1. Trimming cost V 4 bases and J 2 bases; bases outside gene matches: 4. This CDR3 has 14 amino acids.

This clonotype was counted at least ten times. This sequence joins TRBV11-2 and TRBJ2-5, with TRBD2 matching 12 bases. The germline V gene encodes CDR1 SGHAT and CDR2 FQNNGV. The trim removed 2 bases at V and 5 bases at J, leaving 3 bases unmatched. CDR3 size: 15 residues. The CDR3, as DNA: TGTGCCAGCAGCTTACTAGCGGGAGGGCCGGAGACCCAGTACTTC. The encoded protein is CASSLLAGGPETQYF.

This clonotype was seen only a few times. This chain links TRBV19 with TRBJ1-2; maybe TRBD1 (5 bases). The ends were cut back, 1 base at V and 8 bases at J, with 17 bases in the middle. Germline CDR1 LNHDA, CDR2 SQIVND (reference sequence). This CDR3 is built from 15 residues. DNA for the CDR3: TGTGCCAGTAGTATAGCCGCAGGGCTCCCTCGCGGCTACACCTTC. This encodes CASSIAAGLPRGYTF.

This clonotype has a handful of counts. The junction departs from germline at one end; a sequencing error may be responsible. The V gene is TRBV7-9, the J gene TRBJ2-7; D is ambiguous. The CDR3 is 9 amino acids. Per germline, CDR1 SEHNR and CDR2 FQNEAQ (reference sequence). In DNA, the CDR3 is TGTGCCAGCAGCTTAGAGTCCTCCTTC. Its protein is CASSLESSF.

The V call is TRBV27, the J call TRBJ1-2; D not certain. From germline, CDR1 is MNHEY and CDR2 SMNVEV (reference sequence). The CDR3 length is 15 residues. V was shortened by 4 bases and J by 0 bases, with 12 bases between the two germline ends. For the CDR3, the DNA is TGTGCCAGCAGTTCCGGGCCGTTCACTAACTATGGCTACACCTTC. This translates into CASSSGPFTNYGYTF.

V gene TRBV30 combines with J gene TRBJ1-5; tentatively, D is TRBD1 (5 bases). V lost 7 bases, J lost 8 bases, and 27 bases lay in between. Germline CDR1 reads GTSNPN; CDR2 reads SVGIG (reference sequence). The CDR3 is 16 amino acids. This chain's CDR3 is CALALTTATTIKPQHF. The CDR3 DNA follows: TGTGCCTTGGCGCTGACGACAGCCACCACAATCAAGCCCCAGCATTTT.

The rearrangement joins TRBV5-6 to TRBJ1-1; D uncertain. CDR3 length: 15 residues. The V gene lost 4 bases and the J gene lost 1 base, with 14 bases spanning the gap. Germline V CDR1 and CDR2: SGHDT, YYEEEE. The CDR3 loop reads CASSLTRVKNTEAFF. CDR3 in DNA: TGTGCCAGCAGCCTGACGCGGGTGAAGAACACTGAAGCTTTCTTT.

The CDR3 sequence: CASSPADTLGAFF. For the CDR3, the DNA is TGCGCCAGCAGCCCCGCGGACACACTCGGAGCTTTCTTT. This chain connects TRBV5-1 to TRBJ1-1, with D possibly TRBD1 on 5 matching bases. CDR1 is SGHRS, CDR2 YFSETQ, per germline. The ends were cut back, 4 bases at V and 10 bases at J, with 17 bases in the middle. This CDR3 comprises 13 residues.

V usage is TRBV20-1 and J usage is TRBJ1-6; weak D call: TRBD1 (5 bases). The length of the CDR3 is 15 residues. The V end was cut by 3 bases, the J end by 2 bases, with 11 bases between. CDR1 is DFQATT, CDR2 SNEGSKA, per germline (reference sequence). DNA for the CDR3: TGCAGTGCTAGTGAGGGGATCCCCTATAATTCACCCCTCCACTTT. Amino acids: CSASEGIPYNSPLHF.

There are many counts of this clonotype. This chain uses TRBV7-6 with TRBJ2-5; unclear D gene. The CDR3 runs to 13 residues. Between the trimmed V and J ends, which lost 3 bases and 5 bases, there was a span of 10 bases. Per the germline V gene, CDR1 is SGHVS and CDR2 is FNYEAQ. Here the CDR3 DNA reads TGTGCCAGCAGCTTCTCGGGTCCGGAGACCCAGTACTTC. Encoded protein: CASSFSGPETQYF.

The table lists this clonotype with a few counts. The chain recombines TRBV12-3 or TRBV12-4 with TRBJ1-4; 8 nucleotides line up with TRBD1. Unmatched junction bases numbered 7, after V lost 4 bases and J lost 6 bases. The CDR3 totals 15 residues. The CDR3 loop reads CASSSQDREDEKLFF. In nucleotides, the CDR3 is TGTGCCAGCAGTTCTCAGGACAGGGAGGATGAAAAACTGTTTTTT.

V and J are TRBV7-9 and TRBJ2-1, with D tentatively TRBD1 or TRBD2 (5 bases each). This CDR3 is built from 14 residues. The germline V gene has CDR1 SEHNR and CDR2 FQNEAQ (reference sequence). V was clipped by 0 bases and J by 5 bases, with 8 bases between them. CDR3 sequence: CASSLAGPHNEQFF. The DNA of the CDR3 is TGTGCCAGCAGCTTAGCGGGACCTCACAATGAGCAGTTCTTC.

The rearrangement links TRBV12-3 or TRBV12-4 to TRBJ1-4; D is unclear. V dropped 1 base and J dropped 6 bases, with 15 bases sitting between them. This CDR3 region has 16 residues. CDR3 residues: CASSLGTEGIDEKLFF. The CDR3 bases are TGTGCCAGCAGTTTAGGGACGGAAGGGATCGATGAAAAACTGTTTTTT.

The chain couples TRBV18 to TRBJ1-1; tentative D call: TRBD1 (5 bases). The V and J ends lost 4 bases and 5 bases respectively, with 14 bases between them. CDR1 is KGHSH and CDR2 is LQKENI in the germline V gene. This CDR3 contains 14 residues. This chain's CDR3 is CASSLTKGRTEAFF. CDR3 coding DNA: TGTGCCAGCTCACTGACAAAGGGGCGGACTGAAGCTTTCTTT.

The gene calls are TRBV29-1 and TRBJ1-1; D is ambiguous. Germline V gene data show CDR1 as SQVTM and CDR2 as ANQGSEA. This CDR3 has 15 residues. Deletions cut 1 base from V and 4 bases from J, with 16 bases between. The CDR3: CSVEGPVLSGTEAFF. DNA of the CDR3: TGCAGCGTTGAAGGGCCCGTTTTGTCCGGCACTGAAGCTTTCTTT.

This clonotype came up a few times. The V call is TRBV13, the J call TRBJ2-5; 7 nucleotides agree with TRBD2. This CDR3 region has 15 residues. Trimming cost V 3 bases and J 5 bases; bases outside gene matches: 9. Germline CDR1 PRHDT, CDR2 FYEKMQ (reference sequence). This CDR3 is CASSLASGEGETQYF. The CDR3 coding sequence is TGTGCCAGCAGCTTGGCTAGCGGAGAAGGGGAGACCCAGTACTTC.

This clonotype was seen only a few times. The chain links TRBV25-1 to TRBJ1-1; a weak D match, TRBD1 (5 bases). Trimming took off 3 bases at V and 10 bases at J, with 12 bases between the two ends. CDR1 is MGHDK and CDR2 is SYGVNS in the germline V gene. This CDR3 spans 12 amino acids. CDR3 sequence: CASSESPGGAFF. The CDR3 nucleotides read TGTGCCAGCAGTGAGTCGCCGGGGGGAGCTTTCTTT.

In this sample, this clonotype turned up a few times. The rearrangement uses TRBV15 and TRBJ1-4; D is perhaps TRBD1 (5 bases). Germline V lookup: CDR1 LNHNV, CDR2 YYDKDF (reference sequence). Trimming shortened V by 1 base and J by 8 bases, and 14 bases separated the two germline ends. This CDR3 contains 15 residues. CDR3 residues: CATSRASGNREKLFF. CDR3 nucleotide sequence: TGTGCCACCAGCAGAGCTTCAGGGAACCGGGAAAAACTGTTTTTT.

A few counts support this clonotype. The V and J genes are TRBV19 and TRBJ2-7, with D perhaps TRBD1 (5 bases). The V gene's germline CDR1 is LNHDA and CDR2 SQIVND (reference sequence). Trimming removed 5 bases from V and 2 bases from J, with 10 bases in between. This CDR3 has 13 residues. Written as DNA, the CDR3 is TGTGCCAGTAGTTCGGACAAGACCTACGAGCAGTACTTC. Encoded protein: CASSSDKTYEQYF.

This chain joins TRBV25-1 and TRBJ1-1; a weak D match, TRBD1 (5 bases). Germline assignment: CDR1 MGHDK and CDR2 SYGVNS. This CDR3 has 12 amino acids. V was cut by 7 bases and J by 4 bases, with 10 bases left in between. As DNA, the CDR3 is TGTGCCAGCAACACAGGTGGCACTGAAGCTTTCTTT. Its protein is CASNTGGTEAFF.

This clonotype has just a few counts. V gene TRBV24-1 combines with J gene TRBJ2-2; D not resolved. The V end lost 1 base, the J end lost 8 bases, and 4 bases lay between the germline ends. CDR1 and CDR2 (germline): KGHDR, SFDVKD. The CDR3 has 12 residues. CDR3 DNA: TGTGCCACCAGTGATTTCCGTGGGGAGCTGTTTTTT. The encoded protein is CATSDFRGELFF.

This clonotype was detected a few times. The chain uses TRBV5-5 and TRBJ1-1; TRBD1 is a possible D gene (5 bases). The CDR3 length is 17 residues. The ends were cut back, 2 bases at V and 3 bases at J, with 20 bases in the middle. Germline values: CDR1 SGHKS, CDR2 YYEKEE (reference sequence). The CDR3 sequence is CASSFGSVWGEDTEAFF. Written as DNA, the CDR3 is TGTGCCAGCAGCTTCGGTTCCGTGTGGGGGGAGGACACTGAAGCTTTCTTT. Full variable domain (rest looked up from reference TRBV5-5 and TRBJ1-1): DAGVTQSPTHLIKTRGQQVTLRCSPISGHKSVSWYQQVLGQGPQFIFQYYEKEERGRGNFPDRFSARQFPNYSSELNVNALLLGDSALYLCASSFGSVWGEDTEAFFGQGTRLTVV.

Comment on this clonotype: Relative to the germline gene, one junction end is altered; a read error may explain this. The chain recombines TRBV5-1 with TRBJ1-2; the D gene is possibly TRBD1 (5 bases). The CDR3 extends over 15 amino acids. From germline, CDR1 is SGHRS and CDR2 YFSETQ. The CDR3 DNA follows: TGTGCCAGCAGCCCGGGACCCCACTCTAACTATGGCTACACCTTC. It yields the protein CASSPGPHSNYGYTF.

The DNA of the CDR3 is TGCGCCAGCAGCTTGGGGGTAGGGATCAACACTGAAGCTTTCTTT. Translated: CASSLGVGINTEAFF. V usage is TRBV5-1 and J usage is TRBJ1-1; D not certain. Germline V gene data show CDR1 as SGHRS and CDR2 as YFSETQ. The CDR3 totals 15 residues. The ends were cut back, 0 bases at V and 2 bases at J, with 11 bases in the middle.

This clonotype has a handful of counts. CDR3: CASSPPREQYF. In DNA, the CDR3 is TGTGCCAGCAGTCCCCCGCGCGAGCAGTACTTC. The gene calls are TRBV28 and TRBJ2-7; D unresolved. V dropped 5 bases and J dropped 6 bases, with 8 bases sitting between them. This CDR3 is built from 11 residues. Germline lookup yields CDR1 MDHEN and CDR2 SYDVKM. Full variable domain (rest looked up from reference TRBV28 and TRBJ2-7): DVKVTQSSRYLVKRTGEKVFLECVQDMDHENMFWYRQDPGLGLRLIYFSYDVKMKEKGDIPEGYSVSREKKERFSLILESASTNQTSMYLCASSPPREQYFGPGTRLTVT.

This clonotype was seen only a few times. The CDR3, as DNA: TGTGCCAGCAGCTTATATCCTAATTCACCCCTCCACTTT. This codes for CASSLYPNSPLHF. This chain joins TRBV7-2 and TRBJ1-6, with D unresolved. The germline V and J ends were trimmed by 2 bases and 6 bases, with 5 bases remaining between them. Germline CDR1 SGHTA, CDR2 FQGNSA. The CDR3 spans 13 residues.